The 23 T cell receptor beta chains below were found in one sample sequenced in a study of T cells in Graves' hyperthyroidism and ophthalmopathy. Amplification of TCR beta CDR3 regions was performed using RNA transcripts as template. An initial round of RT-PCR targeting the TCR CDR3 relied on the HTBI primer set. MiXCR was run by TCRdb on the multiplex PCR reads, yielding one entry per CDR3 protein. The data hold around 290,000 distinct CDR3 sequences, with 15% to 20% observed a single time. The sample was blood. Every receptor here comes from a woman aged 55-70 years with Graves' ophthalmopathy.

This clonotype occurred a few times. J is TRBJ2-5 and V is TRBV4-3; D might be TRBD2 (5 bases). The CDR3 covers 14 residues. The germline V gene encodes CDR1 LGHNA and CDR2 YSLEER. V shed 1 base and J shed 4 bases, with 10 bases lying between them. The chain's CDR3 is CASSQGSGGETQYF. Written as DNA, the CDR3 is TGCGCCAGCAGCCAAGGGAGCGGTGGAGAGACCCAGTACTTC.

Points on this clonotype: The junction differs from germline at one of its ends, possibly a read error. V is TRBV7-8 and J is TRBJ1-1, with 8 bases lining up with TRBD1. Germline CDR1 is SGHVS and CDR2 is FQNEAQ. The CDR3 runs to 16 residues. CDR3: CASSPPGQEWGTEAFF. For the CDR3, the DNA is TGCGCCAGCAGCCCACCGGGACAGGAATGGGGCACTGAAGCTTTCTTT.

This clonotype was seen a handful of times. The rearrangement joins TRBV9 to TRBJ2-7; 9 bases map to TRBD1. The J segment lost 3 bases and the V segment lost 4 bases, leaving 5 bases of the junction unmatched. The CDR3 has 14 residues. Germline V gives CDR1 SGDLS, CDR2 YYNGEE. In DNA, the CDR3 is TGTGCCAGCAGCTCATCGGACAGGGGCTACGAGCAGTACTTC. This translates into CASSSSDRGYEQYF.

This chain joins TRBV30 and TRBJ2-3, with D possibly TRBD1 on 5 matching bases. This CDR3 is built from 17 residues. Germline-derived CDR1 and CDR2 are GTSNPN and SVGIG (reference sequence). The V and J ends lost 0 bases and 4 bases respectively, with 20 bases between them. CDR3 sequence reads: CAWSVKASGLGADTQYF. The CDR3 nucleotides are TGTGCCTGGAGTGTAAAGGCATCAGGGCTTGGAGCAGATACGCAGTATTTT.

This clonotype has ten or more counts. For the CDR3, the DNA is TGTGCCAGCAGCCTGCCCCCAGGGTGGGGCTACACCTTC. Residues: CASSLPPGWGYTF. The rearrangement uses TRBV7-2 and TRBJ1-2, with D perhaps TRBD1 (5 bases). Germline assignment: CDR1 SGHTA and CDR2 FQGNSA. Trimming left V 5 bases short and J 8 bases short, with 15 bases between. There are 13 residues in the CDR3. Full variable domain (rest looked up from reference TRBV7-2 and TRBJ1-2): GAGVSQSPSNKVTEKGKDVELRCDPISGHTALYWYRQSLGQGLEFLIYFQGNSAPDKSGLPSDRFSAERTGGSVSTLTIQRTQQEDSAVYLCASSLPPGWGYTFGSGTRLTVV.

This clonotype came up many times. The V call is TRBV20-1, the J call TRBJ2-7; D may match TRBD1 or TRBD2 (5 bases each). V lost 3 bases, J lost 0 bases, and 18 bases lay in between. In germline, CDR1 is DFQATT, CDR2 SNEGSKA (reference sequence). The CDR3 runs 16 residues. CDR3 bases: TGCAGTGCTAGTGAAGTGGGGGTAGACAGCTCCTACGAGCAGTACTTC. This sequence encodes CSASEVGVDSSYEQYF.

At least ten counts were recorded for this clonotype. The chain recombines TRBV7-3 with TRBJ1-6, with 7 bases fitting TRBD1. The V and J ends lost 5 bases and 10 bases, in that order; junction bases with no gene match: 8. The CDR3 sequence is 14 residues long. Germline loops: CDR1 SGHTA, CDR2 FQGTGA. The CDR3 spells CASSRDRAGSPLHF. CDR3 DNA sequence: TGTGCCAGCAGCCGTGACAGGGCCGGCTCACCCCTCCACTTT.

At least ten counts were recorded for this clonotype. This chain uses TRBV10-1 with TRBJ2-7, with D maybe TRBD2 (5 bases). Germline V lookup: CDR1 WNHNN, CDR2 SYGVQD (reference sequence). There are 17 residues in the CDR3. V was pared by 6 bases and J by 4 bases, with 25 bases between. The DNA of the CDR3 is TGCGCCAGCAGCCCTGGGCTTACTAGTATACAGCCTTACGAGCAGTACTTC. This gives the protein CASSPGLTSIQPYEQYF.

This clonotype was observed many times. The chain employs TRBV6-1 and TRBJ2-7; TRBD2 matches 9 bases. The germline V gene encodes CDR1 MNHNS and CDR2 SASEGT. Trimming removed 5 bases from V and 7 bases from J; junction bases left unmatched: 12. The CDR3 covers 15 residues. The CDR3 loop is CASSRTGLATREQYF. CDR3 coding DNA: TGTGCCAGCAGTAGGACGGGACTAGCAACGAGGGAGCAGTACTTC.

This clonotype was detected many times. This chain joins TRBV27 and TRBJ2-1; D is ambiguous. V lost 8 bases, J lost 2 bases, and 22 bases lay in between. The germline CDR1 and CDR2 sequences are MNHEY and SMNVEV (reference sequence). This CDR3 spans 17 amino acids. This CDR3 reads CASWEGFGSGAYNEQFF. The CDR3 coding sequence is TGTGCCAGCTGGGAAGGTTTTGGGTCAGGCGCCTACAATGAGCAGTTCTTC.

This chain uses TRBV27 with TRBJ2-7; no reliable D call. Germline V gives CDR1 MNHEY, CDR2 SMNVEV (reference sequence). V was clipped by 4 bases and J by 2 bases, with 6 bases between them. This CDR3 has 12 residues. The CDR3 sequence is CASSSQPYEQYF. For the CDR3, the DNA is TGTGCCAGCAGTTCCCAGCCCTACGAGCAGTACTTC.

The genes are TRBV27 and TRBJ2-6; TRBD1 agrees at 7 bases. The CDR3 contains 17 residues. Germline values: CDR1 MNHEY, CDR2 SMNVEV (reference sequence). V shed 5 bases and J 0 bases; nucleotides not matched to a gene: 7. The CDR3 loop is CASSRDSPSSGANVLTF. In nucleotides, the CDR3 is TGTGCCAGCAGTCGGGACAGTCCTAGCTCTGGGGCCAACGTCCTGACTTTC.

This clonotype is a singleton in its sample. The chain couples TRBV30 to TRBJ2-7, with unresolved D. Matching the DNA end better, TRBJ2-1 makes the J call doubtful. This CDR3 has 11 residues. CDR1 is GTSNPN, CDR2 SVGIG, per germline (reference sequence). The CDR3 loop is CAWSASYEQFF. The CDR3 region has the DNA TGTGCCTGGAGTGCCTCCTACGAGCAGTTCTTC.

This clonotype came up a few times. The chain links TRBV5-1 to TRBJ1-1, with 7 bases identical to TRBD1. This CDR3 comprises 18 residues. Germline V gene lookup returns CDR1 SGHRS and CDR2 YFSETQ. V lost 4 bases to trimming and J lost 3 bases; unmatched junction nucleotides: 18. The CDR3, as DNA: TGCGCCAGCAGCCGGGGGATCCTTAGACAGGGTTGGGACACTGAAGCTTTCTTT. Translated, it gives CASSRGILRQGWDTEAFF.

This clonotype was counted only a few times. The rearrangement uses TRBV11-3 and TRBJ2-1; 11 bases agree with TRBD2. After removal of 8 bases from V and 4 bases from J, the junction contained 4 bases not matched to a gene. The length of the CDR3 is 14 residues. Germline-derived CDR1 and CDR2 are SGHNT and YENEEA. CDR3 DNA sequence: TGTGCCAGCCAACTAGCGGGAGTTTACAATGAGCAGTTCTTC. It yields the protein CASQLAGVYNEQFF.

This clonotype was counted at least ten times. The J gene is TRBJ1-5, the V gene TRBV2; tentative D call: TRBD1 (6 bases). The CDR3 contains 13 residues. Trimming stripped 7 bases from V and 1 base from J, with 8 bases between. From germline, CDR1 is SNHLY and CDR2 FYNNEI. The CDR3 is CASNGGSNQPQHF. The CDR3 nucleotides are TGTGCCAGCAACGGGGGCAGCAATCAGCCCCAGCATTTT.

Ten or more counts support this clonotype. V and J are TRBV6-1 and TRBJ1-4, with TRBD1 matching over 7 bases. Germline trimming cut 6 bases from V and 5 bases from J; bases unmatched to any gene: 6. The CDR3 loop spans 14 amino acids. CDR1 and CDR2 from the germline V gene are MNHNS and SASEGT. CDR3: CASRPQGYNEKLFF. The CDR3 bases are TGTGCCAGCAGGCCACAGGGGTACAATGAAAAACTGTTTTTT.

This clonotype was found a few times. The CDR3 spells CASSLISGELFF. CDR3 DNA: TGCGCCAGCAGCTTGATTTCCGGGGAGCTGTTTTTT. The V gene is TRBV5-1, the J gene TRBJ2-2; D call uncertain. Germline V gives CDR1 SGHRS, CDR2 YFSETQ. Between the trimmed V and J ends, which lost 1 base and 6 bases, there was a span of 4 bases. The CDR3 is 12 residues long.

In its sample, this clonotype was seen many times. CDR3 sequence: CASGLGTGHTDTQYF. CDR3 DNA: TGTGCCAGCGGACTTGGGACAGGCCACACAGATACGCAGTATTTT. The chain employs TRBV27 and TRBJ2-3; TRBD1 matches at 8 bases. CDR1 is MNHEY and CDR2 is SMNVEV in the germline V gene (reference sequence). The CDR3 totals 15 residues. The V gene end was trimmed by 8 bases and the J gene end by 2 bases; junction bases not matched to a gene: 9.

V gene TRBV3-1 combines with J gene TRBJ2-2; TRBD2 matches at 7 bases. The J segment lost 3 bases and the V segment lost 7 bases, leaving 8 bases of the junction unmatched. The CDR3 has 15 residues. Looked up from germline, CDR1 is LGHDT and CDR2 is YNNKEL (reference sequence). The chain's CDR3 is CASNLMGRDTGELFF. CDR3 DNA sequence: TGTGCCAGCAACCTCATGGGGAGGGACACCGGGGAGCTGTTTTTT. Supplemented by reference TRBV3-1 and TRBJ2-2, the full variable domain reads DTAVSQTPKYLVTQMGNDKSIKCEQNLGHDTMYWYKQDSKKFLKIMFSYNNKELIINETVPNRFSPKSPDKAHLNLHINSLELGDSAVYFCASNLMGRDTGELFFGEGSRLTVL.

The V gene is TRBV7-9, the J gene TRBJ2-2; 7 bases match TRBD1. Germline V gene lookup returns CDR1 SEHNR and CDR2 FQNEAQ (reference sequence). The CDR3 is 13 residues long. J gave up 6 bases and V 2 bases, and 0 bases lay outside the gene matches. DNA for the CDR3: TGTGCCAGCAGCTTAACAGGGGCCGGGGAGCTGTTTTTT. Its protein is CASSLTGAGELFF.

CDR3 residues: CASSLTGDRGQPQHF. DNA for the CDR3: TGCGCCAGCAGCTTAACTGGAGACAGGGGACAGCCCCAGCATTTT. The chain couples TRBV5-1 to TRBJ1-5; the match to TRBD1 covers 8 bases. This CDR3 contains 15 residues. Trimming removed 2 bases from V and 7 bases from J; junction bases left unmatched: 8. Per the germline V gene, CDR1 is SGHRS and CDR2 is YFSETQ.

This clonotype was seen at least ten times. The chain carries TRBV27 and TRBJ1-2; D perhaps matches TRBD1 (5 bases). Germline V gene lookup returns CDR1 MNHEY and CDR2 SMNVEV (reference sequence). CDR3 length: 13 amino acids. Trimming shortened V by 5 bases and J by 4 bases, and 11 bases separated the two germline ends. The CDR3 is CASSKGPIYGYTF. CDR3 bases: TGTGCCAGCAGTAAGGGACCGATCTATGGCTACACCTTC.